These T cell receptor beta chains were read from a single sample in a study of T cell responses to AZD1222 COVID-19 vaccine. Repertoires were generated with immunoSEQ multiplex PCR, while TCRdb's copy carries only in-frame clones and drops some. The sample includes approximately 89,000 clones, about 93% of them seen just once. The sample here was peripheral blood, taken 28 days after the second AZD1222 dose. Receptors originate from an adult who received the AZD1222 COVID-19 vaccine. Both conserved end residues are part of each CDR3. Each record gives: CDR3 length, D gene, clone size, V gene, J gene, CDR3 protein, CDR3 DNA. A D gene is named only where the DNA matches it firmly. For some rows the clone size is stated as once, few or many, or as a class when expanded; others skip it.

>16|NA|NA|TRBV18|TRBJ1-3
CASSPDGRITGNTIYF
TGTGCCAGCTCACCTGACGGTCGAATAACTGGAAACACCATATATTTT
>14|NA|NA|TRBV2|TRBJ2-7
CASSSTGLGYEQYF
TGTGCCAGCAGTTCTACAGGGTTAGGATACGAGCAGTACTTC
>16|NA|NA|TRBV27|TRBJ1-4
CASSPHGGGPNEKLFF
TGTGCCAGCAGCCCGCACGGGGGTGGGCCTAATGAAAAACTGTTTTTT
>16|NA|NA|TRBV3-1/TRBV3-2|TRBJ1-3
CASSQGWVRAGNTIYF
TGTGCCAGCAGCCAAGGGTGGGTCAGGGCTGGAAACACCATATATTTT
>14|NA|NA|TRBV20-1|TRBJ1-4
CSASPQGTSRGLFF
TGCAGTGCTAGTCCCCAGGGAACCTCCAGGGGACTGTTTTTT
>17|NA|once|TRBV7-9|TRBJ2-3
CASSLVPLGHSTDTQYF
TGTGCCAGCAGCTTAGTTCCCCTTGGGCATAGCACAGATACGCAGTATTTT
>15|TRBD2|once|TRBV30|TRBJ2-5
CAWSEVRTRVETQYF
TGTGCCTGGAGTGAGGTCAGGACTAGGGTAGAGACCCAGTACTTC
>14|NA|NA|TRBV5-1|TRBJ1-1
CASSTITENTEAFF
TGCGCCAGCAGCACCATCACAGAGAACACTGAAGCTTTCTTT
>18|NA|NA|TRBV7-8|TRBJ2-1
CASSLAMLGGRSSNEQFF
TGTGCCAGCAGCTTAGCTATGTTGGGGGGTAGATCTAGCAATGAGCAGTTCTTC
>16|TRBD1|few|TRBV3-1/TRBV3-2|TRBJ1-1
CASSQATGNMNTEAFF
TGTGCCAGCAGCCAAGCGACAGGGAACATGAACACTGAAGCTTTCTTT
>13|NA|NA|TRBV30|TRBJ1-2
CAWIGRGGYGYTF
TGTGCCTGGATTGGCAGGGGCGGCTATGGCTACACCTTC
>17|NA|NA|TRBV10-1|TRBJ2-2
CASSECRGSTHTGELFF
TGCGCCAGCAGTGAATGTAGAGGCAGTACCCACACCGGGGAGCTGTTTTTT
>13|TRBD1|NA|TRBV10-3|TRBJ1-1
CAIRDRENTEAFF
TGTGCCATCAGGGACAGGGAAAACACTGAAGCTTTCTTT
>15|TRBD1|NA|TRBV6-2/TRBV6-3|TRBJ2-7
CASSYWGTGSHEQYF
TGTGCCAGCAGTTACTGGGGGACAGGGTCCCACGAGCAGTACTTC
>16|NA|NA|TRBV19|TRBJ2-1
CASSATRTTLTNEQFF
TGTGCCAGTAGTGCCACCCGGACGACATTGACCAATGAGCAGTTCTTC
>11|NA|NA|TRBV5-4|TRBJ1-1
CATLRGTEAFF
TGTGCCACCCTTAGGGGAACTGAAGCTTTCTTT
>14|NA|NA|TRBV9|TRBJ2-5
CASSPRTNQETQYF
TGTGCCAGCAGCCCTCGGACAAATCAAGAGACCCAGTACTTC
>13|TRBD1|NA|TRBV7-3|TRBJ1-2
CASSLQGGYGYTF
TGTGCCAGCAGCTTACAGGGGGGCTATGGCTACACCTTC